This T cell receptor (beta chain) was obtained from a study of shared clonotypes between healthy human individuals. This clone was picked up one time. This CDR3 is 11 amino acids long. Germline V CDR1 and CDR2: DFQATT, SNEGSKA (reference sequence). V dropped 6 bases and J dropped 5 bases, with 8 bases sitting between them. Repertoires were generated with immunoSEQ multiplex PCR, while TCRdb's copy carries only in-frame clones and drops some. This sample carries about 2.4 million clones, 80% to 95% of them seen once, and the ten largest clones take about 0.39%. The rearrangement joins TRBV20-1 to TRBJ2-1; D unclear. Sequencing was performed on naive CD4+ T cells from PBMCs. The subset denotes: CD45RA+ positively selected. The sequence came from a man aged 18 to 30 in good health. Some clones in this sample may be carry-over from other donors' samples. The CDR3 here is CSALGNNEQFF. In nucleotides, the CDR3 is TGCAGTGCCCTCGGTAACAATGAGCAGTTCTTC.